These 18 T cell receptor beta chains were all obtained from the same sample, sequenced in a study of blood T cell repertoires in COVID-19. Some clones are missing from TCRdb's copy, which holds only in-frame ones; the method was immunoSEQ multiplex PCR. The sample holds under 300,000 clones, around 80% seen once. Sequenced sample: peripheral blood. Receptors were obtained from a woman in her forties with active or convalescent COVID-19.

As concerns this clone: The final CDR3 position lacks the conserved phenylalanine or tryptophan, pointing to a likely read error. It is unclear where the CDR3 begins or ends on the DNA, so no DNA is shown, and the CDR3 is as TCRdb lists it. This rearrangement joins TRBV24-1 to TRBJ2-4; the table's D call, TRBD2, has no DNA check behind it. Looked up from germline, CDR1 is KGHDR and CDR2 is SFDVKD. The CDR3 is 8 amino acids in total, end residues counted. CDR3 protein: CATSVAAL.

The chain uses TRBV4-1 and TRBJ1-4; 7 bases fit TRBD1. Germline V gene lookup returns CDR1 MGHRA and CDR2 YSYEKL. V shed 1 base and J 4 bases; nucleotides not matched to a gene: 3. The CDR3 runs to 15 residues. CDR3 nucleotides: TGCGCCAGCAGCCAAGGGGGACAGATTAATGAAAAACTGTTTTTT. Protein: CASSQGGQINEKLFF.

This chain connects TRBV5-1 to TRBJ1-4; D is possibly TRBD1 (5 bases). The germline V and J ends were trimmed by 5 bases and 0 bases, with 11 bases remaining between them. CDR3 size: 15 residues. CDR1 and CDR2 from the germline V gene are SGHRS and YFSETQ. CDR3: CASRPGGATNEKLFF. DNA of the CDR3: TGCGCCAGCAGACCCGGGGGGGCAACTAATGAAAAACTGTTTTTT.

The chain employs TRBV19 and TRBJ2-2; 8 bases map to TRBD1. The CDR3 totals 14 residues. Trimming cost V 4 bases and J 5 bases; bases outside gene matches: 3. Germline-derived CDR1 and CDR2 are LNHDA and SQIVND (reference sequence). The CDR3 here is CASSRDRLTGELFF. CDR3 bases: TGTGCCAGTAGTAGGGACAGGTTAACCGGGGAGCTGTTTTTT.

The chain is built from TRBV5-1 and TRBJ2-1, with 10 bases identical to TRBD2. Unmatched junction bases numbered 6, after V lost 2 bases and J lost 7 bases. This CDR3 region has 15 residues. Germline lookup yields CDR1 SGHRS and CDR2 YFSETQ. The CDR3 DNA reads TGCGCCAGCAGCTTTGGTCTAGCGGGGGATAATGAGCAGTTCTTC. Residues: CASSFGLAGDNEQFF.

This clone was picked up a small number of times. The gene calls are TRBV6-4 and TRBJ2-1, with 7 bases identical to TRBD2. Germline assignment: CDR1 MRHNA and CDR2 SNTAGT. The CDR3 length is 14 residues. V lost 6 bases to trimming and J lost 9 bases; unmatched junction nucleotides: 11. CDR3 nucleotides: TGTGCCAGCAGCCCCGCGGGGGACGGTAGTGAGCAGTTCTTC. The encoded protein is CASSPAGDGSEQFF.

The chain joins TRBV6-5 to TRBJ1-1; 7 bases map to TRBD1. The length of the CDR3 is 12 residues. Germline assignment: CDR1 MNHEY and CDR2 SVGAGI. The trim removed 6 bases at V and 9 bases at J, leaving 7 bases unmatched. As DNA, the CDR3 is TGTGCCAGCAGCTATGACAGGGTTCAAGCTTTCTTT. Protein product: CASSYDRVQAFF.

This chain connects TRBV19 to TRBJ1-1; perhaps TRBD1 as D (5 bases). The CDR3 length is 12 residues. Germline V lookup: CDR1 LNHDA, CDR2 SQIVND (reference sequence). V was clipped by 7 bases and J by 9 bases, with 15 bases between them. CDR3 region: CASTDTRRQAFF. The CDR3 DNA reads as TGTGCCAGTACGGACACCCGTCGCCAAGCTTTCTTT.

This clone was seen only a few times. The V and J genes are TRBV9 and TRBJ1-1, with 9 bases that match TRBD1. Germline V gene lookup returns CDR1 SGDLS and CDR2 YYNGEE. CDR3 length equals 16 residues. The junction had 8 bases not matched to a gene; V was cut back by 4 bases and J by 1 base. The CDR3 coding sequence is TGTGCCAGCAGCCCTGGACAGGGGCTATCGAACACTGAAGCTTTCTTT. Protein sequence: CASSPGQGLSNTEAFF.

This chain joins TRBV2 and TRBJ1-1; D might be TRBD1 (6 bases). Trimming removed 5 bases at V and 6 bases at J, with 7 bases between. The CDR3 is 11 amino acids. Germline V gene data show CDR1 as SNHLY and CDR2 as FYNNEI. The CDR3, as DNA: TGTGCCAGCAGTAGGACAGCTGAAGCTTTCTTT. Translated, it gives CASSRTAEAFF.

The chain recombines TRBV19 with TRBJ2-1; 10 bases are shared with TRBD1. Germline loops: CDR1 LNHDA, CDR2 SQIVND (reference sequence). The CDR3 runs 16 residues. The V gene end was trimmed by 5 bases and the J gene end by 4 bases; junction bases not matched to a gene: 8. The CDR3 bases are TGTGCCAGTAGTGTCCGACAGGGGGCAGGGTACAATGAGCAGTTCTTC. Translation: CASSVRQGAGYNEQFF.

The chain uses TRBV5-1 and TRBJ2-3, with D maybe TRBD1 (6 bases). This CDR3 has 15 amino acids. Germline CDR1 SGHRS, CDR2 YFSETQ. V was shortened by 1 base and J by 2 bases, with 11 bases between the two germline ends. The CDR3: CASSLTTGYTDTQYF. The DNA of the CDR3 is TGCGCCAGCAGCTTGACGACAGGCTACACAGATACGCAGTATTTT.

The chain recombines TRBV6-2 or TRBV6-3 with TRBJ1-5, with TRBD1 as a possible D gene (5 bases). With 6 bases removed from V and 6 bases from J, the gap between germline ends came to 21 bases. The CDR3 is 16 amino acids. CDR1 is MNHEY and CDR2 is SVGEGT in the germline V gene. CDR3: CASSLKGERGTQPQHF. The CDR3 coding sequence is TGTGCCAGCAGCCTTAAAGGGGAAAGGGGCACTCAGCCCCAGCATTTT.

The chain has TRBV28 and TRBJ1-1; D ambiguous. Looked up from germline, CDR1 is MDHEN and CDR2 is SYDVKM. The CDR3 has 14 residues. Deletions cut 5 bases from V and 1 base from J, with 11 bases between. This CDR3 is CASSRGLKNTEAFF. The CDR3 DNA reads TGTGCCAGCAGTCGCGGACTGAAGAACACTGAAGCTTTCTTT. The variable domain in full, with the rest retrieved from reference TRBV28 and TRBJ1-1, is DVKVTQSSRYLVKRTGEKVFLECVQDMDHENMFWYRQDPGLGLRLIYFSYDVKMKEKGDIPEGYSVSREKKERFSLILESASTNQTSMYLCASSRGLKNTEAFFGQGTRLTVV.

The genes are TRBV6-5 and TRBJ2-7; the match to TRBD2 covers 12 bases. Germline values: CDR1 MNHEY, CDR2 SVGAGI. The junction had 7 bases not matched to a gene; V was cut back by 4 bases and J by 3 bases. This CDR3 comprises 16 residues. The CDR3 loop reads CASSFTGLAGNYEQYV. CDR3 bases: TGTGCCAGCAGTTTTACAGGACTAGCGGGGAACTACGAGCAGTACGTC.

This clone has just one count. J is TRBJ2-2 and V is TRBV2; 8 nucleotides align to TRBD2. V lost 8 bases, J lost 6 bases, and 11 bases stayed unmatched. This CDR3 contains 15 residues. The germline CDR1 and CDR2 sequences are SNHLY and FYNNEI. CDR3 in DNA: TGTGCCAGCGAACTCGGACTAGCCTCCTCCGGGGAGCTGTTTTTT. Translated, it gives CASELGLASSGELFF.

CDR3 coding DNA: TGTGCCAGCAGCCTCGGGATTCATGGCGGGGAGCTGTTTTTT. This gives the protein CASSLGIHGGELFF. The chain is built from TRBV11-3 and TRBJ2-2; D may be TRBD2 (5 bases). The CDR3 runs 14 residues. Per germline, CDR1 SGHNT and CDR2 YENEEA. The V end was cut by 5 bases, the J end by 7 bases, with 14 bases between. Looking up the rest from reference TRBV11-3 and TRBJ2-2 gives the full variable domain: EAGVVQSPRYKIIEKKQPVAFWCNPISGHNTLYWYLQNLGQGPELLIRYENEEAVDDSQLPKDRFSAERLKGVDSTLKIQPAELGDSAVYLCASSLGIHGGELFFGEGSRLTVL.

J is TRBJ2-3 and V is TRBV6-6; 7 bases are a match to TRBD1. Trimming took 6 bases from V and 3 from J; bases not matched to a gene: 6. The CDR3 consists of 14 residues. CDR1 and CDR2 (germline): MNHNY, SVGAGI (reference sequence). This chain's CDR3 is CASREGTVTDTQYF. The CDR3 nucleotides read TGTGCCAGCAGAGAGGGGACAGTTACAGATACGCAGTATTTT.